Here is one T cell receptor beta chain with its context. The antigen is unknown. Methods used by the authors: Out-of-frame sequences were removed, leaving a few million distinct TCRbeta sequences. TCRdb keeps only in-frame clones here, not all; method: immunoSEQ multiplex PCR. V, J and clone size derive from that table, while D and trimming were established from the DNA sequence. The table includes roughly 64,000 clones, roughly three quarters detected once. Germline CDR1 SGHTA, CDR2 FQGNSA. The CDR3 is made up of 15 amino acids. V gave up 5 bases and J gave up 0 bases; unmatched junction bases: 5. The sort gate was single viable CD3+CD4+CD8-CD45RO+ cells for memory CD4+ T cells. Donors' CMV status reflects serum IgG against pp150, pp28, p38, p52. This sample stems from a study of memory CD4+ T cells and cytomegalovirus serostatus. Study-wide results and caveats: Median bootstrapped AUC for CMV status was about 0.96 originally, less than 0.93 US-trained.

The V and J genes are TRBV7-2 and TRBJ1-1; TRBD1 agrees at 8 bases. The sequenced material came from memory CD4+ T cells from blood. The origin of this receptor is an adult in good health and CMV-seronegative. CDR3 in amino acids: CASSPRTGMNTEAFF. In DNA form, the CDR3 reads TGTGCCAGCAGCCCCCGGACAGGGATGAACACTGAAGCTTTCTTT.